This T cell receptor (beta chain) emerged from a study of blood T cell repertoires in COVID-19. The wider study: Italy, Spain and the United States were the sources of the convalescent and acute COVID-19 samples.

Only in-frame clones appear in the TCRdb table, and some are missing; sequencing was by immunoSEQ multiplex PCR. The sample consists of roughly 330,000 clones, over 75% of them appearing once. The CDR3 has 17 amino acids. J was trimmed by 4 bases and V by 3 bases; bases with no gene match: 14. Germline assignment: CDR1 MGHRA and CDR2 YSYEKL. The receptor comes from a man between 25 and 39 years old who had recovered from COVID-19. This chain connects TRBV4-1 to TRBJ2-7, with TRBD1 matching over 8 bases. Sequenced input: PBMCs or T cells enriched from blood (not recorded which). CDR3 nucleotide sequence: TGCGCCAGCAGCCACCCTTCCCACAGGGGGAAGCGGTACGAGCAGTACTTC. Its translation: CASSHPSHRGKRYEQYF.